One and the same sample provided the 11 T cell receptor beta chains below, sequenced in a study of cytomegalovirus exposure and HLA in healthy donors. Primers included in the PCR were 60 Vbeta and 13 Jbeta primers. TCRdb keeps only in-frame clones here, not all; method: immunoSEQ multiplex PCR. The table has roughly 97,000 clones, about 79% seen once. Sequenced input: PBMCs. Every receptor here comes from a man in his 60s in good health and CMV-seropositive.

This clone turned up a few times. The genes are TRBV21-1 and TRBJ1-3. TRBV21-1 is termed a pseudogene. The CDR3 spans 17 residues. This CDR3 is CASSKGGSREGGNTIYF. The CDR3 nucleotides read TGTGCCAGCAGCAAAGGGGGAAGCAGGGAGGGTGGAAACACCATATATTTT.

The V gene is TRBV5-1, the J gene TRBJ1-2; a possible D gene is TRBD1 (6 bases). Germline assignment: CDR1 SGHRS and CDR2 YFSETQ. The CDR3 contains 14 residues. The V end lost 0 bases, the J end lost 8 bases, and 14 bases lay between the germline ends. CDR3 loop: CASSLDRELWGYTF. In DNA, the CDR3 is TGCGCCAGCAGCTTGGACAGGGAGCTCTGGGGCTACACCTTC.

J is TRBJ1-2 and V is TRBV10-3; TRBD1 is a possible D gene (5 bases). The CDR3 has 11 residues. Germline CDR1 and CDR2: ENHRY and SYGVKD. Between the trimmed V and J ends, which lost 10 bases and 5 bases, there was a span of 11 bases. The CDR3 is CASTQGYGYTF. For the CDR3, the DNA is TGTGCCAGCACCCAGGGATATGGCTACACCTTC.

The chain combines TRBV7-3 with TRBJ2-3, with D hard to call. There are 14 residues in the CDR3. CDR1 is SGHTA, CDR2 FQGTGA, per germline. Trimming pared 5 bases from V and 0 bases from J, leaving 9 bases between. CDR3 sequence: CASSQQSSTDTQYF. CDR3 DNA sequence: TGTGCCAGCAGCCAACAGTCTAGCACAGATACGCAGTATTTT.

This clone was detected once. The chain combines TRBV4-3 with TRBJ2-6; D ambiguous. The germline gives CDR1 LGHNA, CDR2 YSLEER. The V gene lost 0 bases and the J gene lost 2 bases, with 20 bases spanning the gap. The CDR3 sequence is 20 residues long. CDR3 in DNA: TGCGCCAGCAGCCAAGATCCCCCTCCTTGGTCGGTGCCTGGGGCCAACGTCCTGACTTTC. It encodes CASSQDPPPWSVPGANVLTF.

In DNA form, the CDR3 reads TGTGCCAGCAGCCCTGGTAGAGCGGGGGGGGGACAAGAGACCCAGTACTTC. Protein sequence: CASSPGRAGGGQETQYF. The J gene is TRBJ2-5, the V gene TRBV7-9; TRBD2 agrees at 10 bases. The J segment lost 2 bases and the V segment lost 5 bases, leaving 11 bases of the junction unmatched. The V gene's germline CDR1 is SEHNR and CDR2 FQNEAQ (reference sequence). CDR3 length equals 17 residues.

The rearrangement links TRBV21-1 to TRBJ2-5; the table gives TRBD1 as D, unverified against the DNA. TRBV21-1 has pseudogene status. This CDR3 has 15 amino acids. CDR3 coding DNA: TGTGCCAGCAGCAAAAGGACAGGGAAGGGAGAGACCCAGTACTTC. Translating it yields CASSKRTGKGETQYF.

The V and J genes are TRBV19 and TRBJ2-2; 10 bases map to TRBD2. The CDR3 runs 16 residues. V gave up 6 bases and J gave up 6 bases; unmatched junction bases: 10. Germline CDR1 is LNHDA and CDR2 is SQIVND (reference sequence). CDR3 amino acids: CASSPAGGQFPGELFF. The CDR3 DNA reads as TGTGCCAGTAGCCCAGCGGGGGGGCAGTTTCCCGGGGAGCTGTTTTTT.

A single count supports this clone. The gene calls are TRBV10-1 and TRBJ2-3; 9 nucleotides match TRBD1. The V gene's germline CDR1 is WNHNN and CDR2 SYGVQD (reference sequence). J was trimmed by 2 bases and V by 3 bases; bases with no gene match: 6. This CDR3 has 16 residues. The CDR3 loop is CASSDPTGGNTDTQYF. The CDR3, as DNA: TGCGCCAGCAGTGACCCGACAGGGGGTAACACAGATACGCAGTATTTT.

The chain is built from TRBV28 and TRBJ1-1, with a weak D call TRBD1 (5 bases). Germline values: CDR1 MDHEN, CDR2 SYDVKM. V lost 7 bases and J lost 4, with 16 bases in between. This CDR3 is 14 amino acids long. The CDR3 DNA sequence: TGTGCCAGCAATAGGTACGGGCAGGGCACTGAAGCTTTCTTT. This gives the protein CASNRYGQGTEAFF. The whole variable domain, remainder taken from reference TRBV28 and TRBJ1-1, is DVKVTQSSRYLVKRTGEKVFLECVQDMDHENMFWYRQDPGLGLRLIYFSYDVKMKEKGDIPEGYSVSREKKERFSLILESASTNQTSMYLCASNRYGQGTEAFFGQGTRLTVV.

The genes are TRBV4-1 and TRBJ2-3; 7 bases fit TRBD1. In germline, CDR1 is MGHRA, CDR2 YSYEKL. V was pared by 5 bases and J by 5 bases, with 10 bases of the junction left unmatched. This CDR3 is built from 15 residues. The CDR3 region is CASSSHPRDRDTQYF. CDR3 nucleotides: TGCGCCAGCAGCTCCCATCCCCGGGACAGAGATACGCAGTATTTT.